One sample yielded the 9 T cell receptor beta chains listed below, sequenced in a study of OX40 agonist ivuxolimab in advanced cancers. Data came from immunoSEQ multiplex PCR; TCRdb stores just in-frame clones and leaves some out. Here the sample spans more than 35,000 clones, around four fifths being singletons. The specimen was CD4+ or CD8+ T cells sorted from blood, collected in a trial of the OX40 agonist ivuxolimab. All receptors derive from an adult with an advanced solid tumor such as melanoma, head and neck, liver or kidney cancer.

The rearrangement uses TRBV27 and TRBJ2-2; 12 bases map to TRBD2. V gave up 3 bases and J gave up 7 bases; unmatched junction bases: 9. CDR1 MNHEY and CDR2 SMNVEV come from the germline V gene (reference sequence). CDR3 length: 17 amino acids. The CDR3: CASSFSSGGARGGELFF. The CDR3 nucleotides are TGTGCCAGCAGTTTTTCTAGCGGGGGGGCCAGGGGCGGGGAGCTGTTTTTT.

The rearrangement joins TRBV27 to TRBJ2-5, with TRBD2 matching over 10 bases. Germline V gene sequence: CDR1 MNHEY, CDR2 SMNVEV (reference sequence). The V and J ends lost 7 bases and 3 bases, in that order; junction bases with no gene match: 8. The CDR3 length is 15 residues. CDR3 nucleotides: TGTGCCAGCAAATTCTTAGCGGGAGGAAAAGAGACCCAGTACTTC. It codes for CASKFLAGGKETQYF.

In DNA, the CDR3 is TGTGCCAGCTCACCCCAAGAACCGCGCTCTGGAAACACCATATATTTT. Encoded protein: CASSPQEPRSGNTIYF. This chain links TRBV18 with TRBJ1-3, with no clear D. Germline lookup yields CDR1 KGHSH and CDR2 LQKENI. CDR3 length: 16 amino acids. V lost 3 bases to trimming and J lost 0 bases, with 12 bases between them.

V is TRBV27 and J is TRBJ1-1; D not certain. Germline CDR1 is MNHEY and CDR2 is SMNVEV (reference sequence). The length of the CDR3 is 14 residues. Trimming removed 2 bases from V and 7 bases from J, with 14 bases in between. CDR3 DNA: TGTGCCAGCAGTTTAAGTACGACAAAGAATGAAGCTTTCTTT. It yields the protein CASSLSTTKNEAFF.

The gene calls are TRBV30 and TRBJ1-2; TRBD1 matches at 8 bases. Germline lookup yields CDR1 GTSNPN and CDR2 SVGIG (reference sequence). This CDR3 comprises 14 residues. The V gene end was trimmed by 3 bases and the J gene end by 7 bases; junction bases not matched to a gene: 10. CDR3 bases: TGTGCCTGGAGGCTCCCGGACAGGGACGGTGGCTACACCTTC. Protein: CAWRLPDRDGGYTF.

This clone was detected only a few times. The rearrangement joins TRBV30 to TRBJ1-5; D is undetermined. The CDR3 spans 13 residues. Germline V gene lookup returns CDR1 GTSNPN and CDR2 SVGIG (reference sequence). V lost 0 bases and J lost 5, with 8 bases in between. The CDR3 DNA reads TGTGCCTGGAGTGTACAGAGAGATCAGCCCCAGCATTTT. This encodes CAWSVQRDQPQHF.

The chain joins TRBV4-1 to TRBJ1-2; unclear D gene. The V and J ends lost 1 base and 4 bases respectively, with 10 bases between them. Germline loops: CDR1 MGHRA, CDR2 YSYEKL. CDR3 length: 14 amino acids. The CDR3 DNA reads as TGCGCCAGCAGCCAAGGCAGGACTTCCTATGGCTACACCTTC. Its translation is CASSQGRTSYGYTF.

The chain has TRBV29-1 and TRBJ2-7, with D perhaps assigned TRBD1 or TRBD2 (6 bases each). The ends were cut back, 4 bases at V and 3 bases at J, with 16 bases in the middle. CDR1 and CDR2 from the germline V gene are SQVTM and ANQGSEA. The CDR3 has 14 residues. The CDR3 coding sequence is TGCAGCGTTGTAGGGGGGCTAACCCTCTACGAGCAGTACTTC. Translating it yields CSVVGGLTLYEQYF.

This clone has only a few counts. The gene calls are TRBV7-9 and TRBJ1-2; 7 bases agree with TRBD1. The V gene's germline CDR1 is SEHNR and CDR2 FQNEAQ (reference sequence). Trimming cost V 5 bases and J 2 bases; bases outside gene matches: 2. The CDR3 consists of 13 residues. This CDR3 reads CASSTGQNYGYTF. The CDR3, as DNA: TGTGCCAGCAGCACGGGACAGAACTATGGCTACACCTTC.